Described below is a single T cell receptor (beta chain) sequence and its context. Its antigen is as yet unknown. The data were produced by immunoSEQ multiplex PCR, yet TCRdb's version contains in-frame clones alone and is incomplete. This sample has about 62,000 clones, with 85% found just once. Trimming removed 2 bases from V and 9 bases from J, with 14 bases in between. The germline V gene has CDR1 SGHRS and CDR2 YFSETQ. This CDR3 contains 13 residues. The sample belongs to a study of OX40 agonist ivuxolimab in advanced cancers. Study context: There were three patients with partial responses, one having hepatocellular carcinoma and two cutaneous melanoma.

Study observations and caveats: A proportion of nonresponders additionally exhibited low normalized T-cell clonal expansion.

The clonotype comes from an adult with an advanced solid tumor such as melanoma, head and neck, liver or kidney cancer. This specimen consisted of CD4+ or CD8+ T cells sorted from blood, obtained in a trial of the OX40 agonist ivuxolimab. The gene calls are TRBV5-1 and TRBJ2-5, with no clear D. The CDR3 spells CASSFENPLAQYF. The CDR3, as DNA: TGCGCCAGCAGCTTCGAAAATCCGTTGGCCCAGTACTTC.